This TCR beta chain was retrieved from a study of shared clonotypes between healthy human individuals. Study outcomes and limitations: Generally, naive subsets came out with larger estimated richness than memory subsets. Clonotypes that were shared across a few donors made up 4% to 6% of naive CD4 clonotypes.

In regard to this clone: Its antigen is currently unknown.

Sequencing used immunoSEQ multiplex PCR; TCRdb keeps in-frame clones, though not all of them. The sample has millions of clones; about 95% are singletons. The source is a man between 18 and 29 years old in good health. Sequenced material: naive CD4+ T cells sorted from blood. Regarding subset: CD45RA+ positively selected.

The CDR3 reads CASSRAPEGSYEQYF. The CDR3 bases are TGTGCCAGTAGCCGTGCCCCCGAAGGGTCCTACGAGCAGTACTTC. This chain joins TRBV19 and TRBJ2-7; D remains unclear. The CDR3 covers 15 residues. From germline, CDR1 is LNHDA and CDR2 SQIVND (reference sequence). V was cut by 6 bases and J by 1 base, with 16 bases left in between.